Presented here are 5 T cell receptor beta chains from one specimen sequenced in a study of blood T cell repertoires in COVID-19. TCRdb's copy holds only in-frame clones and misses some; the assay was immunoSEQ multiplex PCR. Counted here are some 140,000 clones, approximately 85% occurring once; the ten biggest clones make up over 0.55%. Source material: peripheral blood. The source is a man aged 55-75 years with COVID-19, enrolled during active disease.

CDR3 residues: CATSRDMRNTEAFF. In nucleotides, the CDR3 is TGTGCCACCAGCAGGGACATGAGGAACACTGAAGCTTTCTTT. J is TRBJ1-1 and V is TRBV15; possible D gene TRBD1, 5 bases. The germline V gene encodes CDR1 LNHNV and CDR2 YYDKDF (reference sequence). This CDR3 comprises 14 residues. The V and J ends lost 3 bases and 1 base respectively, with 9 bases between them.

The CDR3, as DNA: TGTGCCAGTAGTACCGAACGACCGGGTCTCTACGAGCAGTACTTC. Translation gives CASSTERPGLYEQYF. V is TRBV19 and J is TRBJ2-7; D uncertain. The CDR3 runs to 15 residues. With 4 bases removed from V and 3 bases from J, the gap between germline ends came to 16 bases. Germline CDR1 is LNHDA and CDR2 is SQIVND (reference sequence).

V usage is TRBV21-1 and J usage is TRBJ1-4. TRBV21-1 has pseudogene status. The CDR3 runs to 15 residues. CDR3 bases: TGTGCCAGCACTACTCTGGGGGGAGGGAATGAAAAACTGTTTTTT. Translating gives CASTTLGGGNEKLFF.

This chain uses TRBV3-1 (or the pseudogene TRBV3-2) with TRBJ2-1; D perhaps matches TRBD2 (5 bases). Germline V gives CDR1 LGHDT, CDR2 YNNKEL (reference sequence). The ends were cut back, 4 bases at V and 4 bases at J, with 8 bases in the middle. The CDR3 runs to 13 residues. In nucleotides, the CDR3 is TGTGCCAGCAGCCCCCGGGAATACAATGAGCAGTTCTTC. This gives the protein CASSPREYNEQFF.

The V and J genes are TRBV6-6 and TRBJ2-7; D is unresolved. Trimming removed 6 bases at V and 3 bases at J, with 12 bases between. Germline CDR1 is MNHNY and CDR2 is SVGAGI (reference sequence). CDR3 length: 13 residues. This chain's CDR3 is CASRKTAFYEQYF. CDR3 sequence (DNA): TGTGCCAGCAGGAAAACAGCCTTCTACGAGCAGTACTTC.